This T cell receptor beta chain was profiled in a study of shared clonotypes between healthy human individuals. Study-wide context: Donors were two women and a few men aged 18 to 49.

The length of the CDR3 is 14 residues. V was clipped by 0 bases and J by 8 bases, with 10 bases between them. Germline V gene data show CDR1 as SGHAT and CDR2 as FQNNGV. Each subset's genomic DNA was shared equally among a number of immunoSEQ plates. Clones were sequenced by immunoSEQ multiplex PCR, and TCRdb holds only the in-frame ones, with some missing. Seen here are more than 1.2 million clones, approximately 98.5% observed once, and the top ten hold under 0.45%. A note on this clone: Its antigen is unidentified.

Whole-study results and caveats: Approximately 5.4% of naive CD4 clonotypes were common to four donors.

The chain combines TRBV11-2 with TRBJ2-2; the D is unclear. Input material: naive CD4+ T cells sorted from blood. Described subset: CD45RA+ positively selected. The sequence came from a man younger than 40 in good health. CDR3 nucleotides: TGTGCCAGCAGCTTAGAGATATTTGCGGGGGAGCTGTTTTTT. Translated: CASSLEIFAGELFF. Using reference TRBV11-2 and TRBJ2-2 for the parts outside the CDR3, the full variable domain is EAGVAQSPRYKIIEKRQSVAFWCNPISGHATLYWYQQILGQGPKLLIQFQNNGVVDDSQLPKDRFSAERLKGVDSTLKIQPAKLEDSAVYLCASSLEIFAGELFFGEGSRLTVL.